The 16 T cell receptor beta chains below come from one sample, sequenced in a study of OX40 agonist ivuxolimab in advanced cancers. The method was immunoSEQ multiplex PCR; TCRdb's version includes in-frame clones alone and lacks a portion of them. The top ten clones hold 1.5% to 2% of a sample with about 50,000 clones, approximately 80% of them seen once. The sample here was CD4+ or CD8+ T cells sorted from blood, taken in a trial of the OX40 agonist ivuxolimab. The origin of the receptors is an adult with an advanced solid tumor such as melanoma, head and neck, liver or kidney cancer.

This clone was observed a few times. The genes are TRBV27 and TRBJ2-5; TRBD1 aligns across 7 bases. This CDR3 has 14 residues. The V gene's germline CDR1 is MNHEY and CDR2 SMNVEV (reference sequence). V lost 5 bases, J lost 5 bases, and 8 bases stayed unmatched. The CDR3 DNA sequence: TGTGCCAGCAGTCCAAGGGACAGTTCGGAGACCCAGTACTTC. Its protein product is CASSPRDSSETQYF.

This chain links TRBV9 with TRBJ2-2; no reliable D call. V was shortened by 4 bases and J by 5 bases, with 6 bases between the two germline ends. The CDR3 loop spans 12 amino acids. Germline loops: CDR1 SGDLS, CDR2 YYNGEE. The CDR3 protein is CASSLETGELFF. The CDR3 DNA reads TGTGCCAGCAGCTTAGAGACCGGGGAGCTGTTTTTT.

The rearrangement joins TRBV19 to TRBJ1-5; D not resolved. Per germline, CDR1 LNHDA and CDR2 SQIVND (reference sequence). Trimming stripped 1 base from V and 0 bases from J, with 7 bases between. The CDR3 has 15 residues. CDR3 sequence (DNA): TGTGCCAGTAGTATAGCCATGGATAGCAATCAGCCCCAGCATTTT. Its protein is CASSIAMDSNQPQHF.

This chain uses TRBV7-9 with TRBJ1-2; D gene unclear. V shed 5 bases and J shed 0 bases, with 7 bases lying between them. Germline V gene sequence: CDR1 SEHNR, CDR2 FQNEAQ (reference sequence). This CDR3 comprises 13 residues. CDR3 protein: CASSREANYGYTF. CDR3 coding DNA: TGTGCCAGCAGCCGCGAAGCTAACTATGGCTACACCTTC.

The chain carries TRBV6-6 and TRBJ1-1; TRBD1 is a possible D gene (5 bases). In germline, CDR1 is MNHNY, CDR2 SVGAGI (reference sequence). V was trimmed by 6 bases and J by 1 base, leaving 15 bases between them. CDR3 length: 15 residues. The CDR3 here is CASRADGARNTEAFF. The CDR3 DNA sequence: TGTGCCAGCAGGGCGGATGGGGCCCGGAACACTGAAGCTTTCTTT.

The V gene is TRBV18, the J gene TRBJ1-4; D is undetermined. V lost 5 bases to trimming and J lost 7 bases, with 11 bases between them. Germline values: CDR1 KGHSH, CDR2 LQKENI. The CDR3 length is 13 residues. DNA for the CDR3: TGTGCCAGCTCAATCCGGGAGGGTGAAAAACTGTTTTTT. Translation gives CASSIREGEKLFF.

CDR3 in DNA: TGTGCCAGCAGTATGGAGAGGGGCACCGGGGAGCTGTTTTTT. As protein: CASSMERGTGELFF. This chain connects TRBV6-1 to TRBJ2-2; D might be TRBD1 or TRBD2, each matching 5 bases. Germline CDR1 reads MNHNS; CDR2 reads SASEGT. The CDR3 runs 14 residues. Deletions cut 5 bases from V and 4 bases from J, with 11 bases between.

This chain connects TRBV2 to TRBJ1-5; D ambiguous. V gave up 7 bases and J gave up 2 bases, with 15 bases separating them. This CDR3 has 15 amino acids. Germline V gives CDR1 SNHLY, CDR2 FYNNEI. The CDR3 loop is CASTPGGIRNQPQHF. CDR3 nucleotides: TGTGCCAGCACCCCCGGAGGCATCCGCAATCAGCCCCAGCATTTT.

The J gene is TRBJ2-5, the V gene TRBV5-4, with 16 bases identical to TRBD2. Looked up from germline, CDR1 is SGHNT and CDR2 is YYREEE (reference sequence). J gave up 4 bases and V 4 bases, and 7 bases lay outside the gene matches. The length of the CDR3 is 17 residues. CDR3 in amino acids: CASSQGTSGGAGETQYF. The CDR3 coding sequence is TGTGCCAGCAGCCAAGGGACTAGCGGGGGGGCCGGAGAGACCCAGTACTTC.

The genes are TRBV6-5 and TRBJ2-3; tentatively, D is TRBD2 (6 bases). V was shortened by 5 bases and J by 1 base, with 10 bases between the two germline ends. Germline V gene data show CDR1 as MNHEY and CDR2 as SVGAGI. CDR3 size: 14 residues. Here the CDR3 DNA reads TGTGCCAGCAGTCGCAGGGAGGGCACAGATACGCAGTATTTT. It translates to CASSRREGTDTQYF.

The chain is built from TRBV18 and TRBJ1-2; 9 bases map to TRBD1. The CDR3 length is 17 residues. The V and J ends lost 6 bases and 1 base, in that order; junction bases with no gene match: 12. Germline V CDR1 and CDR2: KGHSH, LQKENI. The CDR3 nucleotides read TGTGCCAGCTCCCCGGGGACAGGGACCGACTTTAACTATGGCTACACCTTC. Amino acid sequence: CASSPGTGTDFNYGYTF. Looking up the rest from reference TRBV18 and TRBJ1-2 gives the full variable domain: NAGVMQNPRHLVRRRGQEARLRCSPMKGHSHVYWYRQLPEEGLKFMVYLQKENIIDESGMPKERFSAEFPKEGPSILRIQQVVRGDSAAYFCASSPGTGTDFNYGYTFGSGTRLTVV.

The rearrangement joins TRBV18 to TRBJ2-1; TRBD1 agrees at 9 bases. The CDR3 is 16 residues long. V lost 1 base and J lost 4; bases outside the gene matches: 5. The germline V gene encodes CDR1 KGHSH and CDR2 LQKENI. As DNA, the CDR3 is TGTGCCAGCTCACCACAAATCGGACAGGGGTACAATGAGCAGTTCTTC. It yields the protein CASSPQIGQGYNEQFF.

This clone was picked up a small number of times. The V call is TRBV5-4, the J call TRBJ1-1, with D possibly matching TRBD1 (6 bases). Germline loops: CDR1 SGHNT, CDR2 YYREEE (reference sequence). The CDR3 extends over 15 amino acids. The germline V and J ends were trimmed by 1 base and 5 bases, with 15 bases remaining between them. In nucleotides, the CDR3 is TGTGCCAGCAGCTTGAGCAAGGGGGGTTGGACTGAAGCTTTCTTT. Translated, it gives CASSLSKGGWTEAFF.

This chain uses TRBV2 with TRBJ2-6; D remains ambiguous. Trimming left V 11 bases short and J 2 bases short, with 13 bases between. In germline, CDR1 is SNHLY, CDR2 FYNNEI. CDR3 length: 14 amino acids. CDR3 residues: CAGIPPTGANVLTF. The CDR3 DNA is TGTGCCGGTATCCCCCCGACTGGGGCCAACGTCCTGACTTTC.

CDR3 sequence (DNA): TGCGCCAGCAGCCAGACCTCGACAGGGATAAACATTCAGTACTTC. Translating it yields CASSQTSTGINIQYF. This chain connects TRBV4-3 to TRBJ2-4, with 7 bases aligning to TRBD1. The CDR3 runs to 15 residues. Germline values: CDR1 LGHNA, CDR2 YSLEER. The junction had 8 bases not matched to a gene; V was cut back by 3 bases and J by 6 bases.

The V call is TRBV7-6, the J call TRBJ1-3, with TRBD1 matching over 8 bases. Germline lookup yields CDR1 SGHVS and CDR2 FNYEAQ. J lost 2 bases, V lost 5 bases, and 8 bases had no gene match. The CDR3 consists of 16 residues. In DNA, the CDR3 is TGTGCCAGCAGCCTCACACAGGGGGTAACTGGAAACACCATATATTTT. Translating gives CASSLTQGVTGNTIYF.